A single sample is the source of the 17 T cell receptor beta chains below, sequenced in a study of CD8 T cells in Susac syndrome. After extraction with the RNeasy kit, about 0.5 to 1 ug of the RNA was reverse transcribed using random hexamers. TCRdb reprocessed the immunoSEQ multiplex PCR reads via MiXCR and lists one record per CDR3 protein. This table holds 250,000 to 300,000 distinct CDR3 sequences, approximately 89% found once. The source material was CD8+ T cells from PBMCs. These receptors all come from a human donor with multiple sclerosis.

This clonotype occurred once. The chain has TRBV7-2 and TRBJ1-1; D is possibly TRBD1 (6 bases). The CDR3 is 14 residues long. The ends were cut back, 4 bases at V and 5 bases at J, with 14 bases in the middle. CDR1 and CDR2 from the germline V gene are SGHTA and FQGNSA. The CDR3 sequence: CASSSTGTGTEAFF. The CDR3 DNA is TGTGCCAGCAGCTCCACAGGGACGGGAACTGAAGCTTTCTTT.

This chain connects TRBV10-3 to TRBJ2-1, with TRBD1 as a possible D gene (6 bases). Trimming removed 8 bases at V and 7 bases at J, with 21 bases between. The CDR3 runs to 15 residues. The germline CDR1 and CDR2 sequences are ENHRY and SYGVKD. The CDR3 nucleotides are TGTGCCATCTGGGTCCAGGACAGTGGCTTGAATGAGCAGTTCTTC. Encoded protein: CAIWVQDSGLNEQFF.

The CDR3 DNA sequence: TGTGCCACCAGTGATTTGCAATTCTATGAGCAGTTCTTC. It translates to CATSDLQFYEQFF. The rearrangement links TRBV24-1 to TRBJ2-1; no clear D gene. V lost 0 bases to trimming and J lost 8 bases, with 7 bases between them. The CDR3 is 13 residues long. Germline V gene sequence: CDR1 KGHDR, CDR2 SFDVKD.

Written as DNA, the CDR3 is TGTGCCAGCAGTCGGACAGATTACAATGAGCAGTTCTTC. Protein: CASSRTDYNEQFF. This rearrangement joins TRBV25-1 to TRBJ2-1, with D perhaps TRBD1 (6 bases). The V gene lost 5 bases and the J gene lost 4 bases, with 9 bases spanning the gap. The CDR3 length is 13 residues. Germline CDR1 reads MGHDK; CDR2 reads SYGVNS. The full variable domain, completed using reference TRBV25-1 and TRBJ2-1, is EADIYQTPRYLVIGTGKKITLECSQTMGHDKMYWYQQDPGMELHLIHYSYGVNSTEKGDLSSESTVSRIRTEHFPLTLESARPSHTSQYLCASSRTDYNEQFFGPGTRLTVL.

The V and J genes are TRBV12-3 or TRBV12-4 and TRBJ2-1; 7 nucleotides match TRBD1. The CDR3 runs 16 residues. With 4 bases clipped from V and 4 bases from J, the junction kept 10 bases outside the gene matches. As DNA, the CDR3 is TGTGCCAGCAGTTCACGGGACAGTTCCACTTACAATGAGCAGTTCTTC. This sequence encodes CASSSRDSSTYNEQFF.

The chain is built from TRBV24-1 and TRBJ2-6; D is possibly TRBD1 or TRBD2 (6 bases each). This CDR3 comprises 18 residues. V lost 7 bases, J lost 1 base, and 19 bases lay in between. Germline values: CDR1 KGHDR, CDR2 SFDVKD. CDR3 loop: CATRNQQGGRSGANVLTF. In DNA form, the CDR3 reads TGTGCCACCAGGAACCAACAGGGAGGACGGTCTGGGGCCAACGTCCTGACTTTC.

CDR3 residues: CASRVDGGEQYF. Here the CDR3 DNA reads TGTGCCAGCAGAGTCGACGGTGGCGAGCAGTACTTC. The chain couples TRBV6-5 to TRBJ2-7, with unresolved D. Deletions cut 6 bases from V and 6 bases from J, with 12 bases between. There are 12 residues in the CDR3. The germline V gene has CDR1 MNHEY and CDR2 SVGAGI.

This CDR3 is CASSYSGRRAEAFF. CDR3 nucleotides: TGTGCCAGCAGTTACAGTGGGAGGCGAGCTGAAGCTTTCTTT. The genes are TRBV28 and TRBJ1-1; no firm D call. Germline V CDR1 and CDR2: MDHEN, SYDVKM. Deletions cut 4 bases from V and 6 bases from J, with 15 bases between. This CDR3 comprises 14 residues.

The chain has TRBV28 and TRBJ1-2; weak D call: TRBD1 (5 bases). Trimming took off 4 bases at V and 7 bases at J, with 13 bases between the two ends. The germline CDR1 and CDR2 sequences are MDHEN and SYDVKM. This CDR3 is built from 13 residues. CDR3 sequence reads: CASSSLGGPGYTF. The CDR3 DNA sequence: TGTGCCAGCAGTTCCCTCGGGGGTCCTGGCTACACCTTC.

V gene TRBV9 combines with J gene TRBJ1-2; D call uncertain. Germline CDR1 SGDLS, CDR2 YYNGEE. The germline V and J ends were trimmed by 4 bases and 0 bases, with 16 bases remaining between them. The CDR3 runs to 16 residues. The CDR3 DNA reads TGTGCCAGCAGCCCACAATATGGCGAAACTAACTATGGCTACACCTTC. This encodes CASSPQYGETNYGYTF.

J is TRBJ2-7 and V is TRBV7-2; D call uncertain. The CDR3 extends over 12 amino acids. The germline CDR1 and CDR2 sequences are SGHTA and FQGNSA. The ends were cut back, 6 bases at V and 5 bases at J, with 11 bases in the middle. This CDR3 is CASSYLTHEQYF. The CDR3 bases are TGTGCCAGCAGTTATCTCACCCACGAGCAGTACTTC.

The V call is TRBV5-1, the J call TRBJ2-3; a weak D match, TRBD2 (6 bases). CDR1 is SGHRS, CDR2 YFSETQ, per germline. The germline V and J ends were trimmed by 0 bases and 2 bases, with 22 bases remaining between them. CDR3 length: 19 amino acids. The CDR3 sequence: CASSLEGGSTRPTTDTQYF. In nucleotides, the CDR3 is TGCGCCAGCAGCTTGGAAGGAGGGTCCACCCGACCCACCACAGATACGCAGTATTTT.

The CDR3 loop is CASSQDPGGDGANVLTF. The CDR3 bases are TGCGCCAGCAGCCAAGATCCAGGGGGGGATGGGGCCAACGTCCTGACTTTC. The V call is TRBV4-3, the J call TRBJ2-6; perhaps D is TRBD1 or TRBD2 (7 bases each). This CDR3 contains 17 residues. Germline V gene sequence: CDR1 LGHNA, CDR2 YSLEER. V shed 0 bases and J shed 3 bases, with 12 bases lying between them.

The chain uses TRBV29-1 and TRBJ2-2, with D perhaps TRBD1 (6 bases). Germline V gives CDR1 SQVTM, CDR2 ANQGSEA. V shed 7 bases and J shed 3 bases, with 6 bases lying between them. The CDR3 has 11 amino acids. CDR3 sequence (DNA): TGCAGCGGGGGGCACACCGGGGAGCTGTTTTTT. Its protein is CSGGHTGELFF.

The rearrangement links TRBV7-8 to TRBJ2-6; 8 positions agree with TRBD1. V lost 1 base and J lost 1; bases outside the gene matches: 6. The germline CDR1 and CDR2 sequences are SGHVS and FQNEAQ. The CDR3 has 18 residues. CDR3: CASSLGAGGLSGANVLTF. For the CDR3, the DNA is TGTGCCAGCAGCTTAGGGGCAGGGGGCTTATCTGGGGCCAACGTCCTGACTTTC.

This chain connects TRBV5-8 to TRBJ1-5, with unresolved D. Trimming took off 4 bases at V and 5 bases at J, with 4 bases between the two ends. The germline CDR1 and CDR2 sequences are SGHTS and YDEGEE. This CDR3 is 11 amino acids long. The CDR3 protein is CASSLHQPQHF. CDR3 coding DNA: TGTGCCAGCAGCCTTCATCAGCCCCAGCATTTT.

This clonotype was seen only a few times. The V and J genes are TRBV9 and TRBJ2-7; possible D gene TRBD2, 6 bases. The CDR3 loop spans 12 amino acids. V was trimmed by 3 bases and J by 4 bases, leaving 8 bases between them. The V gene's germline CDR1 is SGDLS and CDR2 YYNGEE. CDR3 bases: TGTGCCAGCAGCGGGGAGGAGTACGAGCAGTACTTC. Its translation: CASSGEEYEQYF.